These 22 T cell receptor beta chains originate from one sample sequenced in a study of tumor and adjacent non-tumor tissue in lung cancer. RNA was extracted from bulk tissue without any cell sorting. This non-tumor lung sample came from over 3 cm beyond the tumor edge. A modified ARM-PCR protocol with three rounds of nested PCR amplified TCRbeta. TCRdb independently ran MiXCR on the multiplex PCR reads; one entry per CDR3 protein. The table shows about 86,000 distinct CDR3 sequences, with more than 75% occurring only once. The sample consisted of distant non-tumor lung tissue. These receptors were taken from a woman in her 50s with non-small cell lung cancer.

About this clonotype itself: A read error may produce the germline difference seen at one junction end. V and J are TRBV11-2 and TRBJ2-3; D remains unclear. Germline values: CDR1 SGHAT, CDR2 FQNNGV. This CDR3 has 13 amino acids. Written as DNA, the CDR3 is TGTGCTAGCAGCATATGGTCGGAGGATACGCAGTATTTT. This sequence encodes CASSIWSEDTQYF.

Comments on this clonotype: Because the CDR3 is missing its conserved closing phenylalanine or tryptophan, this is likely a read error. The rearrangement joins TRBV10-1 to TRBJ2-5, with D possibly matching TRBD1 (5 bases). Germline loops: CDR1 WNHNN, CDR2 SYGVQD (reference sequence). This CDR3 contains 14 residues. V lost 0 bases and J lost 6, with 11 bases in between. CDR3 bases: TGCGCCAGCAGTGAGTCCGGACAAGGACAGACCCAGTACTTA. As protein: CASSESGQGQTQYL.

This chain joins TRBV6-5 and TRBJ2-7; 8 nucleotides match TRBD1. Per the germline V gene, CDR1 is MNHEY and CDR2 is SVGAGI. The CDR3 is 15 residues long. CDR3 protein: CANTALGRGQGGQYF. CDR3 DNA sequence: TGTGCTAACACCGCACTCGGCAGGGGGCAAGGAGGGCAGTACTTC.

For this clonotype: One junction end disagrees with the germline gene, perhaps due to a read error. V usage is TRBV4-1 and J usage is TRBJ2-2, with TRBD2 matching 8 bases. Germline V gene data show CDR1 as MGHRA and CDR2 as YSYEKL. The CDR3 covers 18 residues. The DNA of the CDR3 is TGCGCCAGCAGCCAAGTGGGATATAGCGGGATATTTGTCGGGGAGTTGTTTTTT. Protein: CASSQVGYSGIFVGELFF.

In regard to this clonotype: A read error is likely, as this CDR3 ends without the conserved phenylalanine or tryptophan. Here the CDR3 reads CATSLELGANTEAFL. The CDR3 coding sequence is TGTGCCACCAGCTTAGAGCTGGGGGCGAACACTGAAGCTTTCCTT. The chain uses TRBV11-2 and TRBJ1-1, with a weak D call TRBD1 (6 bases). The CDR3 spans 15 residues. CDR1 and CDR2 from the germline V gene are SGHAT and FQNNGV.

In regard to this clonotype: One base away lies a much larger clone, so this may be a sequencing read error. The chain links TRBV20-1 to TRBJ2-1, with 10 bases that match TRBD2. This CDR3 region has 15 residues. Germline CDR1 is DFQATT and CDR2 is SNEGSKA (reference sequence). The CDR3: CNARPGTSAHNEQFF. DNA of the CDR3: TGCAATGCTAGACCCGGGACTAGCGCACACAATGAGCAGTTCTTC.

CDR3 nucleotides: TGCAGCGTTGAACTGTCCGGGAGCTACAATGAGCAGTTCTTC. Translating it yields CSVELSGSYNEQFF. This chain links TRBV29-1 with TRBJ2-1; TRBD2 might be the D (6 bases). V was shortened by 2 bases and J by 3 bases, with 11 bases between the two germline ends. Germline V lookup: CDR1 SQVTM, CDR2 ANQGSEA. The CDR3 runs to 14 residues.

A remark on this clonotype: As the CDR3 is not closed by the conserved phenylalanine or tryptophan, this likely results from a read error. The chain uses TRBV6-5 and TRBJ2-7; 8 positions agree with TRBD2. Germline V gene lookup returns CDR1 MNHEY and CDR2 SVGAGI. The CDR3 is made up of 17 amino acids. J gave up 7 bases and V 0 bases, and 14 bases lay outside the gene matches. CDR3: CASSYSIYGLTGGEQYL. For the CDR3, the DNA is TGTGCCAGCAGTTACTCGATATACGGACTAACGGGAGGGGAGCAGTACTTG.

With regard to this clonotype: One end of the junction fails to match germline, which may point to a read error. The chain is built from TRBV4-2 and TRBJ2-7; 10 bases are a match to TRBD2. The CDR3 totals 15 residues. The germline V gene has CDR1 LGHNA and CDR2 YNFKEQ. CDR3 sequence reads: CASSLSSGGGGEHYF. As DNA, the CDR3 is TGTGCCAGCAGCCTTTCTAGCGGGGGAGGGGGCGAGCACTACTTC.

This clonotype has a count of ten or more. The DNA for the CDR3 is TGCAGTGCTGAAGCTGTGGGACAGCGGACTAGCGGGACTGCAGATACGCAGTATTTT. Its translation: CSAEAVGQRTSGTADTQYF. The chain uses TRBV20-1 and TRBJ2-3; 12 nucleotides match TRBD2. V lost 5 bases and J lost 4; bases outside the gene matches: 19. The CDR3 extends over 19 amino acids. Germline values: CDR1 DFQATT, CDR2 SNEGSKA (reference sequence).

With regard to this clonotype: Because the CDR3 is missing its conserved closing phenylalanine or tryptophan, this is likely a read error. The chain employs TRBV10-2 and TRBJ2-7, with 9 nucleotides matching TRBD1. The CDR3 loop spans 13 amino acids. Unmatched junction bases numbered 7, after V lost 6 bases and J lost 7 bases. Looked up from germline, CDR1 is WSHSY and CDR2 is SAAADI. The CDR3 protein is CASSVGTGREQYL. DNA of the CDR3: TGCGCCAGCAGCGTCGGGACAGGGAGGGAGCAGTACTTA.

On this clonotype: Compared with germline, one end of the junction differs, possibly owing to a read error. V gene TRBV30 combines with J gene TRBJ2-6; a possible D gene is TRBD2 (6 bases). The CDR3 consists of 15 residues. Germline V gene data show CDR1 as GTSNPN and CDR2 as SVGIG (reference sequence). As DNA, the CDR3 is TGTGCCTGGGGCGGGAAGGTCTCTGGGCCCAACGTCCTGACTTTC. Its translation: CAWGGKVSGPNVLTF.

As regards this clonotype: In this CDR3 the conserved last residue, phenylalanine or tryptophan, is missing, so a read error is likely. The J gene is TRBJ2-5, the V gene TRBV12-3 or TRBV12-4; perhaps TRBD1 as D (6 bases). This CDR3 region has 12 residues. The CDR3 DNA follows: TGTGCTAGCAGTCGAGGGGGAGAGACCCAGTACTAC. Protein sequence: CASSRGGETQYY.

Remarks on this clonotype: The junction departs from the called germline gene at one end, perhaps through a read error. The genes are TRBV5-1 and TRBJ2-7; tentatively, D is TRBD2 (5 bases). Looked up from germline, CDR1 is SGHRS and CDR2 is YFSETQ. CDR3 length: 14 amino acids. The CDR3 nucleotides are TGCGTCAGCGGCTACCGGTCCAACTCCTACGAGCAGTACTTC. Its protein is CVSGYRSNSYEQYF.

This clonotype occurred once. It is likely a read error, because the conserved phenylalanine at the end of the CDR3 is missing. The CDR3 DNA reads as TGTGCCAGCAGTTCGGGGACAGGGGCTGATCAACCCCAGCATTTA. This codes for CASSSGTGADQPQHL. V and J are TRBV12-3 or TRBV12-4 and TRBJ1-5, with 10 bases that match TRBD1. The CDR3 runs 15 residues.

On this clonotype itself: At one of its ends the junction is not consistent with the germline gene, which may arise from a read error. CDR3 nucleotides: TGCAGCGTTGAGCAGGGGAGCCGCGAGCTGTACTTC. Translating gives CSVEQGSRELYF. The rearrangement joins TRBV29-1 to TRBJ2-7, with D perhaps matching TRBD1 (6 bases). In germline, CDR1 is SQVTM, CDR2 ANQGSEA. CDR3 length equals 12 residues.

This chain uses TRBV6-6 with TRBJ1-4; perhaps TRBD1 as D (5 bases). Germline lookup yields CDR1 MNHNY and CDR2 SVGAGI (reference sequence). The CDR3 runs to 14 residues. V shed 4 bases and J shed 8 bases, with 14 bases lying between them. CDR3 DNA sequence: TGTGCCAGCAGTTTCCGGTACAGGAACGAAAAACTGTTTTTT. This codes for CASSFRYRNEKLFF.

For this clonotype: Germline is not matched at one junction end, which may reflect a read error. The V call is TRBV6-5, the J call TRBJ2-3; possibly TRBD1 or TRBD2 for D (5 bases each). The germline V gene encodes CDR1 MNHEY and CDR2 SVGAGI. The CDR3 is 13 amino acids. As DNA, the CDR3 is TGTGCCAGCAGAGATCCTAGCACAGGTACGCATTATTTT. It codes for CASRDPSTGTHYF.

On this clonotype itself: One end of the junction does not line up with germline, which may come from a read error. The V call is TRBV6-1, the J call TRBJ1-3; perhaps TRBD1 as D (5 bases). The length of the CDR3 is 16 residues. Germline V gene sequence: CDR1 MNHNS, CDR2 SASEGT. CDR3: CVSSVGHSPFKNTIYF. Written as DNA, the CDR3 is TGTGTCAGCAGTGTCGGACACAGCCCCTTCAAAAACACCATATATTTT.

Concerning this clonotype itself: The CDR3 end shows no conserved phenylalanine or tryptophan, and so a read error is likely. Here the CDR3 reads CASSSLQGFGANVLTL. CDR3 nucleotide sequence: TGTGCCAGCAGCTCACTACAGGGGTTTGGGGCCAACGTCCTGACTTTA. The chain uses TRBV7-6 and TRBJ2-6; 7 bases match TRBD1. CDR1 and CDR2 from the germline V gene are SGHVS and FNYEAQ. CDR3 length: 16 residues. Trimming cost V 4 bases and J 3 bases; bases outside gene matches: 6.

This clonotype was counted a few times. A clone one base away is much larger, so this may be a read error. The chain employs TRBV2 and TRBJ2-7; D ambiguous. CDR1 and CDR2 (germline): SNHLY, FYNNEI. The CDR3 is made up of 14 amino acids. The chain's CDR3 is CVSVAAQISYEQYF. The CDR3 coding sequence is TGTGTCAGCGTTGCAGCTCAAATCTCCTACGAGCAGTACTTC.

This clonotype was counted a single time. A read error may produce the germline difference seen at one junction end. V gene TRBV5-1 combines with J gene TRBJ1-2; 9 positions agree with TRBD1. Germline CDR1 is SGHRS and CDR2 is YFSETQ. This CDR3 has 15 residues. The CDR3 loop reads CAGSLGRDRDHGYTF. In DNA form, the CDR3 reads TGCGCCGGCAGCTTGGGCCGGGACAGGGACCATGGCTACACCTTC.